This T cell receptor beta chain emerged from a study of STAT5B mutations in CD4+ large granular lymphocyte leukemia. Looking at the study overall: Among healthy donors, a particular HLA allele went with more CDR3 'QG' motifs.

This CDR3 spans 12 amino acids. V was cut by 5 bases and J by 8 bases, with 12 bases left in between. CDR1 SEHNR and CDR2 FQNEAQ come from the germline V gene (reference sequence). Sequenced by immunoSEQ multiplex PCR; TCRdb stores in-frame clones only, minus some. The data show about 48,000 clones, 55% to 75% seen once. This TCR came from a human donor in good health. The specimen sequenced was CD4+ T cells from blood buffy coats. The V gene is TRBV7-9, the J gene TRBJ1-2, with D perhaps matching TRBD1 (5 bases). CDR3 DNA sequence: TGTGCCAGCAGCCTTGACAGTAACGGCTACACCTTC. As protein: CASSLDSNGYTF.